This TCR beta chain was recovered during a study of neurological immune-mediated disorders. Broader study findings: HTLV-1-associated myelopathy led in TCR clonal expansion, while multiple sclerosis ranked lowest, below healthy controls.

2 million PBMCs stored at -80 C were the source of the unsorted libraries. Notes on this clonotype: Its cognate antigen is unknown.

Synthesis of cDNA was performed by 5'RACE using 10-nucleotide random UMIs. The output of every sequencing run exceeded 160 million TCR-beta sequences, derived from 15-18 subjects. TCRdb analysed the 5' RACE reads with MiXCR anew, one entry per CDR3 protein. Of around 15,000 distinct CDR3 sequences in the sample, 14% to 15% were seen once. Germline V gene lookup returns CDR1 SGHDN and CDR2 FVKESK. This CDR3 comprises 14 residues. Trimming left V 0 bases short and J 4 bases short, with 9 bases between. The chain joins TRBV14 to TRBJ1-2; D unclear. The specimen sequenced was PBMCs. The clonotype comes from a man between 60 and 75 years old with HTLV-1-associated myelopathy (HAM/TSP). The CDR3 DNA reads as TGTGCCAGCAGCCAAGATTTGTCGGTCTATGGCTACACCTTC. Translated: CASSQDLSVYGYTF.